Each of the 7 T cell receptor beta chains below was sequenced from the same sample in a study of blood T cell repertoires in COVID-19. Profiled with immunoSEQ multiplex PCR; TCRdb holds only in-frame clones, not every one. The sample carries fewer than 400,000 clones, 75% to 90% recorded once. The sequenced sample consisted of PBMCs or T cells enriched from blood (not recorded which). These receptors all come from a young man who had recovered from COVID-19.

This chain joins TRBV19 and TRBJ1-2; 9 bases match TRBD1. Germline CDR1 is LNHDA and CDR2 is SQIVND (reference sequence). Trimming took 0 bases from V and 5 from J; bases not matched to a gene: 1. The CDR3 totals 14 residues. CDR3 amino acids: CASSIEDRGYGYTF. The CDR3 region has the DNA TGTGCCAGTAGTATAGAGGACAGGGGATATGGCTACACCTTC.

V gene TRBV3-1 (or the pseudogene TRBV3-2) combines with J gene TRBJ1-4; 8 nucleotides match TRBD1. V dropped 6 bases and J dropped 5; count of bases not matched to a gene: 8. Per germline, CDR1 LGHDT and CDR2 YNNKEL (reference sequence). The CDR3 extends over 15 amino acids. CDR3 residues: CASRKSTGANEKLFF. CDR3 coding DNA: TGTGCCAGCAGAAAGTCGACAGGGGCGAATGAAAAACTGTTTTTT.

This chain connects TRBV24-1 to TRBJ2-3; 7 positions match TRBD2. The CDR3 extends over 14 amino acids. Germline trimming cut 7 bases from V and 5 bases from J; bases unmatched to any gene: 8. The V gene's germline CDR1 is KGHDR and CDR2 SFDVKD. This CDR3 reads CATSDGGVGDTQYF. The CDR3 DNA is TGTGCCACCAGCGATGGGGGGGTCGGAGATACGCAGTATTTT.

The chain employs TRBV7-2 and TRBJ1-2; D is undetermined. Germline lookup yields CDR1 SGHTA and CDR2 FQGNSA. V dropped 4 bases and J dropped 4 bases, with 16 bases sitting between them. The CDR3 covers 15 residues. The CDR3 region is CASSSAGPLPYGYTF. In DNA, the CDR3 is TGTGCCAGCAGCTCCGCGGGCCCTCTGCCCTATGGCTACACCTTC.

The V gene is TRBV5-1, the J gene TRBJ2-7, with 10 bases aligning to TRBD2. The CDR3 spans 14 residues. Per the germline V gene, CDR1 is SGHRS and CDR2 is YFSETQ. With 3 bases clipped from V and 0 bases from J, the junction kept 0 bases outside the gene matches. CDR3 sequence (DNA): TGCGCCAGCAGCTCTAGCGGGGGCTCCTACGAGCAGTACTTC. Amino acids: CASSSSGGSYEQYF.

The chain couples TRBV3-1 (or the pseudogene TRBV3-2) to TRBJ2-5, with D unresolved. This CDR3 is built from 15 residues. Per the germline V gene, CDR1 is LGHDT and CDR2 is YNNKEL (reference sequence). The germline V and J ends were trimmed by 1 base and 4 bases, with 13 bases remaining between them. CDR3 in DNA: TGTGCCAGCAGCCAAGCATTCTTTCCGGGAGAGACCCAGTACTTC. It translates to CASSQAFFPGETQYF.

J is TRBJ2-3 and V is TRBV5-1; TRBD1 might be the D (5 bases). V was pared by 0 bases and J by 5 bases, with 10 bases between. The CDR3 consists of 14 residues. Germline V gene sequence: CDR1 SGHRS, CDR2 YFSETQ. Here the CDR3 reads CASSLEGAKDTQYF. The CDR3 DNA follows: TGCGCCAGCAGCTTGGAAGGGGCGAAAGATACGCAGTATTTT.